The clone carrying this T cell receptor (beta chain) has a handful of counts. The source of the sample is a study of patients and donors after allogeneic stem cell transplantation. The trim removed 8 bases at V and 2 bases at J, leaving 3 bases unmatched. Germline CDR1 reads MNHNY; CDR2 reads SVGAGI (reference sequence). This CDR3 has 14 residues. TCRdb reprocessed the RT-PCR reads via MiXCR and lists one record per CDR3 protein. The sample holds approximately 200,000 distinct CDR3 sequences, 35% to 45% seen once. Material for sequencing was blood, either unsorted or a sorted T cell fraction (not recorded which). The genes are TRBV6-6 and TRBJ2-2; 9 positions match TRBD2. The sequence came from a human donor who was either an allogeneic HSCT recipient or a stem cell or donor lymphocyte infusion donor (not recorded which). It is not recorded whose cells these are; they may come from a transplant donor. The CDR3 sequence: CASRAGGNTGELFF. CDR3 DNA: TGTGCCAGCCGAGCGGGGGGAAACACCGGGGAGCTGTTTTTT.